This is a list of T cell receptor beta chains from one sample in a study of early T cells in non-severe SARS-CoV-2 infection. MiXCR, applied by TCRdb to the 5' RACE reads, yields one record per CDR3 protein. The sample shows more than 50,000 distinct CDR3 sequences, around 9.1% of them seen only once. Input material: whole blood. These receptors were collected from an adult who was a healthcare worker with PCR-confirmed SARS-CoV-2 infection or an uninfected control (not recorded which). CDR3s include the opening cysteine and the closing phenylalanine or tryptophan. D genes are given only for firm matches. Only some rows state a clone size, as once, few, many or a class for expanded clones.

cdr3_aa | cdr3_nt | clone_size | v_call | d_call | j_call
CASSSMTSGYNEQFF | TGCGCCAGCAGCTCAATGACTAGCGGCTACAATGAGCAGTTCTTC | NA | TRBV5-1 | TRBD2 | TRBJ2-1
CASSPLEVAGNTIYF | TGTGCCAGCAGCCCGTTGGAGGTCGCCGGAAACACCATATATTTT | many | TRBV7-7 | NA | TRBJ1-3
CASSSWTSGRAPEQYF | TGTGCCAGCAGCTCCTGGACTAGCGGGAGGGCCCCCGAGCAGTACTTC | NA | TRBV11-2 | TRBD2 | TRBJ2-7
CASRIWTSGGTEQFF | TGTGCCAGCAGGATTTGGACTAGCGGGGGGACTGAGCAGTTCTTC | NA | TRBV6-1 | TRBD2 | TRBJ2-1
CSGRDSYGYTF | TGCAGCGGCCGGGACAGCTATGGCTACACCTTC | NA | TRBV29-1 | TRBD1 | TRBJ1-2
CSATMTSGGRGDTQYF | TGCAGTGCTACAATGACTAGCGGGGGCCGTGGAGATACGCAGTATTTT | NA | TRBV20-1 | TRBD2 | TRBJ2-3
CASSYRGFTTEAFF | TGTGCCAGCAGTTACAGGGGTTTCACGACAGAAGCTTTCTTT | many | TRBV6-5 | NA | TRBJ1-1
CASSLVSPGLSSGNTIYF | TGCGCCAGCAGCTTGGTTTCGCCGGGGCTGAGCTCTGGAAACACCATATATTTT | few | TRBV5-1 | NA | TRBJ1-3
CAWSVQGTGTDTQYF | TGTGCCTGGAGTGTACAGGGTACGGGAACAGATACGCAGTATTTT | NA | TRBV30 | NA | TRBJ2-3
CASSVGTGHNEQFF | TGCGCCAGCAGTGTCGGGACAGGCCACAATGAGCAGTTCTTC | NA | TRBV10-1 | TRBD1 | TRBJ2-1
CAWYPPGLEVAGELFF | TGTGCCTGGTACCCCCCGGGACTCGAGGTCGCCGGGGAGCTGTTTTTT | many | TRBV30 | NA | TRBJ2-2
CASSSGTSTSGPQHF | TGTGCCAGCAGCAGCGGGACCTCCACCTCCGGGCCCCAGCATTTT | many | TRBV9 | NA | TRBJ1-5
CSVYVTGELFF | TGCAGCGTTTATGTCACCGGGGAGCTGTTTTTT | NA | TRBV29-1 | NA | TRBJ2-2
CASSTGTASNEQYF | TGTGCCAGCAGCACCGGGACCGCTTCTAACGAGCAGTACTTC | few | TRBV5-4 | NA | TRBJ2-7
CASSQVADTQYF | TGTGCCAGCAGCCAAGTAGCAGATACGCAGTATTTT | NA | TRBV14 | NA | TRBJ2-3
CASSSREYLTDTQYF | TGTGCCAGCAGCAGTCGGGAGTATCTTACAGATACGCAGTATTTT | NA | TRBV5-6 | NA | TRBJ2-3
CASQDRARGDTQYF | TGTGCCAGCCAGGACAGGGCCCGAGGAGATACGCAGTATTTT | many | TRBV2 | TRBD1 | TRBJ2-3
CASSYPGQVQETQYF | TGTGCCAGCAGTTACCCCGGACAGGTCCAAGAGACCCAGTACTTC | many | TRBV6-6 | TRBD1 | TRBJ2-5
CASSPRLAGVGNEQFF | TGCGCCAGCAGCCCCAGACTAGCGGGGGTTGGCAATGAGCAGTTCTTC | many | TRBV5-1 | TRBD2 | TRBJ2-1
CASSPNPGLPSSYNSPLHF | TGTGCCAGCAGTCCAAACCCAGGGTTGCCGAGCTCCTATAATTCACCCCTCCACTTT | many | TRBV6-5 | NA | TRBJ1-6
CASAGGRLSDTQYF | TGTGCCAGCGCGGGGGGGCGCCTCTCAGATACGCAGTATTTT | many | TRBV7-3 | TRBD2 | TRBJ2-3
CASSPRGTWSDEQFF | TGTGCCAGCAGTCCCCGGGGGACGTGGAGCGATGAGCAGTTCTTC | many | TRBV7-9 | NA | TRBJ2-1
CASSPTGPFNQPQHF | TGTGCCAGTAGCCCGACAGGCCCATTCAATCAGCCCCAGCATTTT | NA | TRBV19 | NA | TRBJ1-5
CASKGYNTDTQYF | TGTGCCAGCAAGGGCTACAACACAGATACGCAGTATTTT | many | TRBV7-2 | NA | TRBJ2-3
CASSPGTGSYEQYF | TGTGCCAGCAGTCCCGGGACAGGGTCCTACGAGCAGTACTTC | many | TRBV7-2 | TRBD1 | TRBJ2-7
CASSSGLAGDEETQYF | TGCGCCAGCAGCTCTGGACTAGCGGGAGACGAAGAGACCCAGTACTTC | many | TRBV4-3 | TRBD2 | TRBJ2-5
CASRRGGQGFGGYTF | TGTGCCAGCAGACGAGGCGGACAGGGGTTCGGTGGCTACACCTTC | many | TRBV6-5 | TRBD1 | TRBJ1-2
CATSGSSYEQYF | TGTGCCACCAGTGGTAGCTCCTACGAGCAGTACTTC | many | TRBV24-1 | NA | TRBJ2-7
CSATKATGAGNQPQHF | TGCAGTGCTACGAAGGCTACAGGGGCGGGCAATCAGCCCCAGCATTTT | few | TRBV20-1 | TRBD1 | TRBJ1-5
CAWSLPGLAYTDTQYF | TGTGCCTGGAGTCTCCCGGGACTAGCCTACACAGATACGCAGTATTTT | many | TRBV30 | TRBD2 | TRBJ2-3
CASSIGTGAYEQYF | TGTGCCAGCAGCATCGGGACAGGGGCCTACGAGCAGTACTTC | many | TRBV6-2/TRBV6-3 | TRBD1 | TRBJ2-7
CASSTTGSEETQYF | TGTGCCAGCAGTACGACAGGGTCGGAAGAGACCCAGTACTTC | many | TRBV12-3/TRBV12-4 | TRBD1 | TRBJ2-5
CASSTRTSGQRWKQYF | TGTGCCAGTAGTACACGGACTTCCGGACAAAGGTGGAAGCAGTACTTC | many | TRBV19 | NA | TRBJ2-7
CSARDPVDGGLFF | TGCAGTGCTAGAGATCCAGTCGATGGGGGACTGTTTTTT | many | TRBV20-1 | NA | TRBJ1-4
CASRDRLNYGYTF | TGTGCCAGCAGGGACAGACTTAACTATGGCTACACCTTC | many | TRBV25-1 | NA | TRBJ1-2
CASSYLDEQYF | TGTGCCAGCAGTTACCTGGACGAGCAGTACTTC | NA | TRBV6-5 | NA | TRBJ2-7
CASSQNGGAIFDEQYF | TGTGCCAGCAGCCAAAACGGGGGGGCCATCTTCGACGAGCAGTACTTC | few | TRBV3-1 | TRBD2 | TRBJ2-7
CATSDSLLTSGSHF | TGTGCCACCAGTGATTCCCTCTTGACTAGCGGGAGCCACTTC | many | TRBV24-1 | TRBD2 | TRBJ2-7
CASSRGQGDYTF | TGTGCCAGCAGCCGTGGACAGGGTGACTACACCTTC | many | TRBV6-5 | TRBD1 | TRBJ1-2
CASSLRRDGNSPLHF | TGTGCCAGCAGCTTACGAAGGGACGGGAATTCACCCCTCCACTTT | many | TRBV7-2 | NA | TRBJ1-6
CASSHGWTSGRRAYEQYF | TGTGCCAGCAGCCACGGGTGGACTAGCGGGAGAAGAGCCTACGAGCAGTACTTC | many | TRBV14 | TRBD2 | TRBJ2-7
CAVQGPNSPLHF | TGTGCCGTACAGGGGCCAAATTCACCCCTCCACTTT | NA | TRBV7-6 | TRBD1 | TRBJ1-6
CASSSGRNTIYF | TGTGCCAGCAGCTCGGGGAGAAACACCATATATTTT | many | TRBV3-1 | NA | TRBJ1-3
CASSPSSGRFYNEQFF | TGTGCCAGCAGCCCCTCCAGCGGGAGGTTCTACAATGAGCAGTTCTTC | NA | TRBV27 | TRBD2 | TRBJ2-1
CASSYSMAGAIYNEQFF | TGTGCCAGCAGTTACTCGATGGCGGGGGCTATCTACAATGAGCAGTTCTTC | many | TRBV6-5 | NA | TRBJ2-1
CASSPRASAQETQYF | TGTGCCAGCAGCCCTCGGGCTAGCGCGCAAGAGACCCAGTACTTC | NA | TRBV11-2 | NA | TRBJ2-5
CASNQRSLTDTQYF | TGTGCCAGTAATCAGCGGAGCCTCACAGATACGCAGTATTTT | many | TRBV19 | NA | TRBJ2-3
CSAGEGTSDYNEQFF | TGCAGTGCTGGCGAAGGGACTAGCGATTACAATGAGCAGTTCTTC | many | TRBV20-1 | TRBD2 | TRBJ2-1
CASSGPSEQYF | TGTGCCAGCAGCGGTCCTAGCGAGCAGTACTTC | many | TRBV7-9 | NA | TRBJ2-7
CASSLSGGPSYNEQFF | TGTGCCAGCAGCTTAAGTGGTGGTCCCTCCTACAATGAGCAGTTCTTC | NA | TRBV7-3 | NA | TRBJ2-1